Listed below are T cell receptor beta chains from one sample, sequenced in a study of T cells after yellow fever vaccination. TCRdb called the 5' RACE reads again in MiXCR, with one record for every CDR3 protein. The sample has hundreds of thousands of distinct CDR3 sequences, approximately 10% seen once. The sample in question was PBMCs, obtained on the day of the first yellow fever vaccination. The receptors were gathered from a man in his late teens or twenties who received the YFV17D yellow fever vaccine. The CDR3 runs from the conserved cysteine through the conserved F or W. The order of the fields is clone size, D gene, J gene, V gene, CDR3 DNA, CDR3 protein. The D gene is left open where the match is weak. Only part of the rows carry a size: once, few, many, or a class if the clone is expanded.

few,.,TRBJ1-1,TRBV15,TGTGCCACCAGCAGGGTTGCTGGAGAAACTGAAGCTTTCTTT,CATSRVAGETEAFF
many,.,TRBJ2-1,TRBV12-3/TRBV12-4,TGTGCCAGCAGTCCCTACGGGGGCTACAATGAGCAGTTCTTC,CASSPYGGYNEQFF
.,TRBD2,TRBJ2-1,TRBV24-1,TGTGCCACCCCTCTGGGTCTAGCGGGGCATGGTGAGCAGTTCTTC,CATPLGLAGHGEQFF
few,TRBD1,TRBJ2-3,TRBV18,TGTGCCAGCTCACCCGGACAGGGCCTGACAGATACGCAGTATTTT,CASSPGQGLTDTQYF
.,.,TRBJ1-1,TRBV7-2,TGTGCCAGCAGTTCCACGACAGTGAGCACTGAAGCTTTCTTT,CASSSTTVSTEAFF
.,.,TRBJ2-1,TRBV4-1,TGCGCCAGCAGCCGAGCCGGGACTCCGACCTACAATGAGCAGTTCTTC,CASSRAGTPTYNEQFF
few,TRBD2,TRBJ2-1,TRBV20-1,TGCAGTGCTCAAATTCTAGCGGGGGGGCCTCGTAATGAGCAGTTCTTC,CSAQILAGGPRNEQFF
few,.,TRBJ1-1,TRBV7-2,TGTGCCAGCAGCTTAAACGGGGGAAAGGTTCCTGAAGCTTTCTTT,CASSLNGGKVPEAFF
.,.,TRBJ1-2,TRBV28,TGTGCCAGCAGTTTATCCCTAGAACTTGGCTACACCTTC,CASSLSLELGYTF
.,.,TRBJ2-6,TRBV3-1,TGTGCCAGCAGCCAAGCGGGAAGCTCTGGGGCCAACGTCCTGACTTTC,CASSQAGSSGANVLTF
.,.,TRBJ2-2,TRBV4-3,TGCGCCAGCAGCCAAGATGGGCTTTGGTGGACCGGGGAGCTGTTTTTT,CASSQDGLWWTGELFF
few,.,TRBJ2-1,TRBV29-1,TGCAGCGTTGCACAGAGCAATGAGCAGTTCTTC,CSVAQSNEQFF
.,TRBD2,TRBJ2-7,TRBV6-1,TGTGCCAGCAGTATATCTAGCGGGCCCTCCTACGAGCAGTACTTC,CASSISSGPSYEQYF
few,.,TRBJ2-5,TRBV4-1,TGCGCCAGCAGCCAAGACTCGAGTTGGAAGACCCAGTACTTC,CASSQDSSWKTQYF
few,.,TRBJ1-2,TRBV7-8,TGTGCCAGCAGCTTAGATGGAAGAGTGGGGTTGGGCTACACCTTC,CASSLDGRVGLGYTF
many,.,TRBJ1-3,TRBV28,TGTGCCAGCAACCCGATGAGGGACGGCCCTCGACTTTACTCTGGAAACACCATATATTTT,CASNPMRDGPRLYSGNTIYF
few,.,TRBJ2-5,TRBV12-3/TRBV12-4,TGTGCCAGCAGCAAAAAACTCACCCGAAGGGAGGAGACCCAGTACTTC,CASSKKLTRREETQYF
.,TRBD1,TRBJ1-4,TRBV19,TGTGCCAGTAGTAAGACCACCGGGACAGCGGATGAAAAACTGTTTTTT,CASSKTTGTADEKLFF
few,.,TRBJ1-6,TRBV6-1,TGTGCCAGCAGTGGAAAGGACGCCAGCTCCTATAATTCACCCCTCCACTTT,CASSGKDASSYNSPLHF
few,TRBD1,TRBJ2-7,TRBV6-2/TRBV6-3,TGTGCCAGCAGTTACCACCGGGACAGGGGGCGTGGGTTCTACGAGCAGTACTTC,CASSYHRDRGRGFYEQYF
.,.,TRBJ1-3,TRBV7-9,TGTGCCAGCAGCTTCGAGGTCGGAAACACCATATATTTT,CASSFEVGNTIYF
.,.,TRBJ2-1,TRBV29-1,TGCAGCGTTGAATCTGATGAGCAGTTCTTC,CSVESDEQFF
.,.,TRBJ1-2,TRBV20-1,TGCAGTGCCTCCCCGGGGGAAGGCTACACCTTC,CSASPGEGYTF
many,.,TRBJ1-5,TRBV28,TGTGCCAGCATCAAATTACAGGGATGGCCCCAGCATTTT,CASIKLQGWPQHF
few,.,TRBJ1-5,TRBV4-1,TGCGCCAGCAGCCAAGCGGCAGGGACTTTGGACAATCAGCCCCAGCATTTT,CASSQAAGTLDNQPQHF
few,.,TRBJ2-1,TRBV7-2,TGTGCCAGCAGCTTAGAGGGGCTAGCAGGCGAGCAGTTCTTC,CASSLEGLAGEQFF
.,.,TRBJ2-2,TRBV12-3/TRBV12-4,TGTGCCAGCAGTTTCAGGAGGGTAGCGAACACCGGGGAGCTGTTTTTT,CASSFRRVANTGELFF
.,.,TRBJ1-3,TRBV6-2/TRBV6-3,TGTGCCAGCAGCACCGGACGTGATATGTGGAACACCATATATTTT,CASSTGRDMWNTIYF
.,.,TRBJ1-4,TRBV7-8,TGTGCCAGCAGCTTAGCGCTCCCCGGTCGGGAAAAACTGTTTTTT,CASSLALPGREKLFF
few,.,TRBJ2-3,TRBV6-1,TGTGCCAGCCTAGGGGTCACAGATACGCAGTATTTT,CASLGVTDTQYF
once,TRBD1,TRBJ1-2,TRBV4-2,TGTGCCAGCAGCCATTCACCGGGACAGGGCAACTATGGCTACACCTTC,CASSHSPGQGNYGYTF
.,.,TRBJ2-3,TRBV7-9,TGTGCCAGCAGCTATTGGACTACAACCACAGATACGCAGTATTTT,CASSYWTTTTDTQYF
.,TRBD2,TRBJ2-1,TRBV28,TGTGCCAGCAGGGGGGCCGGCGGGGGGAACAATGAGCAGTTCTTC,CASRGAGGGNNEQFF
.,TRBD1,TRBJ1-2,TRBV5-1,TGCGCCAGCAAATGGACAGGGCTTAACTATGGCTACACCTTC,CASKWTGLNYGYTF
many,TRBD2,TRBJ2-5,TRBV12-3/TRBV12-4,TGTGCCAGCGGCCTTAGCGGGGGGGGTGAGACCCAGTACTTC,CASGLSGGGETQYF
.,.,TRBJ1-6,TRBV5-1,TGCGCCAGCAGTTGGAGAAAACTTGCCTCTAATTCACCCCTCCACTTT,CASSWRKLASNSPLHF
.,TRBD1,TRBJ2-3,TRBV9,TGTGCCAGCAGCGGCCGGGACAGGGGCACAGATACGCAGTATTTT,CASSGRDRGTDTQYF
many,TRBD1,TRBJ2-5,TRBV6-6,TGTGCCAGCAGTACCGGGACAGGGAAGACCCAGTACTTC,CASSTGTGKTQYF
few,.,TRBJ1-2,TRBV7-9,TGTGCCAGCAGCTTAGCCTTAGGAGTCAACTATGGCTACACCTTC,CASSLALGVNYGYTF
many,TRBD2,TRBJ2-3,TRBV7-2,TGTGCCAGCAGCCTAGCGGGGTCAGATACGCAGTATTTT,CASSLAGSDTQYF
few,TRBD1,TRBJ1-2,TRBV6-5,TGTGCCAGCAGTTACTCGATTGGGTCACAGGGGAGTTATGGCTACACCTTC,CASSYSIGSQGSYGYTF
few,TRBD1,TRBJ1-5,TRBV30,TGTGCCTGGAGTGAGGGGACAGGGGATCAGCCCCAGCATTTT,CAWSEGTGDQPQHF
many,.,TRBJ2-1,TRBV29-1,TGCAGCGTAGAAGGACGGGTGGGTTTTGGCTCCTACAATGAGCAGTTCTTC,CSVEGRVGFGSYNEQFF
many,.,TRBJ1-2,TRBV12-3/TRBV12-4,TGTGCCAGCAGCTTGGGAGTTCGGGTGGGCTACACCTTC,CASSLGVRVGYTF
.,.,TRBJ2-5,TRBV27,TGTGCCAGCAGCTACTCACAGGGTTTCGGTGAGACCCAGTACTTC,CASSYSQGFGETQYF
few,TRBD2,TRBJ2-3,TRBV7-2,TGTGCCAGCAGCCCCGGCTCGCGGGGGGGCCCAAATACGCAGTATTTT,CASSPGSRGGPNTQYF
.,.,TRBJ1-4,TRBV4-3,TGCGCCAGCAGCCAAAATCCCCCGGATTCCACAACTAATGAAAAACTGTTTTTT,CASSQNPPDSTTNEKLFF
.,TRBD1,TRBJ2-4,TRBV3-1,TGTGCCAGCAGCGCTAGGACAGGGATAGCCATTCAGTACTTC,CASSARTGIAIQYF
few,.,TRBJ2-5,TRBV5-4,TGTGCCAGCTCCACAGGGCTAGGGGAGACCCAGTACTTC,CASSTGLGETQYF
.,TRBD1,TRBJ1-2,TRBV4-1,TGCGCCAGCAGCCAAGGAAGCGGACAGGGGAGCTATGGCTACACCTTC,CASSQGSGQGSYGYTF
.,.,TRBJ2-3,TRBV28,TGTGCCAGCAGCCACCATGGGGGGGGGCAGGGGAGCACAGATACGCAGTATTTT,CASSHHGGGQGSTDTQYF
few,.,TRBJ1-5,TRBV4-2,TGTGCCAGCAGCCAAGTAGGGGGGGGTCAGCCCCAGCATTTT,CASSQVGGGQPQHF
many,TRBD2,TRBJ2-2,TRBV24-1,TGTGCCACCAGTGATCACCCGACTAGCGGGGGGGCGAGGAACACCGGGGAGCTGTTTTTT,CATSDHPTSGGARNTGELFF
many,TRBD2,TRBJ2-1,TRBV12-3/TRBV12-4,TGTGCCAGCAGCCTTAGCGGGGGGTACAATGAGCAGTTCTTC,CASSLSGGYNEQFF
few,.,TRBJ2-3,TRBV7-3,TGTGCCAGCAGCCCTAATCTTGATGATACGCAGTATTTT,CASSPNLDDTQYF
few,.,TRBJ2-3,TRBV14,TGTGCCAGCAGCCAAGATCTTGGGGGGGCCTACACAGATACGCAGTATTTT,CASSQDLGGAYTDTQYF